This record concerns one TCR beta chain sequence. The data derive from a study of blood T cell repertoires in COVID-19. Background on the study: The United States, Italy and Spain were the sources of the acute and convalescent COVID-19 samples. The cDNA or gDNA used as material had been derived from T cells, B-cell-depleted T cells, or PBMCs.

CDR1 is SGHTA and CDR2 is FQGNSA in the germline V gene. V was shortened by 6 bases and J by 5 bases, with 16 bases between the two germline ends. This CDR3 comprises 14 residues. Authors' analysis steps: The authors estimated nucleated cell counts from reference gene primer amplification. The protocol was immunoSEQ multiplex PCR, while the TCRdb copy is restricted to in-frame clones and leaves out a portion. V and J calls and clone size are copied from that table; D and trimming were computed from the DNA. The table lists roughly 200,000 clones, around 85% of them singletons. V is TRBV7-2 and J is TRBJ1-1; weak D call: TRBD1 (6 bases). Material for sequencing was peripheral blood. This TCR was sampled from a woman aged 60 to 75 with acute or convalescent COVID-19. CDR3: CASSFTQGGTEAFF. The CDR3, as DNA: TGTGCCAGCAGTTTTACACAGGGTGGGACTGAAGCTTTCTTT.